Each of the 27 T cell receptor beta chains below was sequenced from the same sample in a study of early T cells in non-severe SARS-CoV-2 infection. TCRdb re-called the 5' RACE reads with MiXCR, one entry per CDR3 protein. The sample records about 80,000 distinct CDR3 sequences, less than 5.5% being singletons. Sequenced here: whole blood, sampled at baseline. The receptor source for this set is an adult who was a healthcare worker with PCR-confirmed SARS-CoV-2 infection or an uninfected control (not recorded which).

The V call is TRBV12-5, the J call TRBJ2-3, with D unresolved. V lost 4 bases, J lost 0 bases, and 11 bases lay in between. Germline CDR1 reads LGHNT; CDR2 reads FRNRAP. The length of the CDR3 is 15 residues. CDR3 sequence (DNA): TGTGCTAGTGGTTCCCCCACTGGAAGCACAGATACGCAGTATTTT. As protein: CASGSPTGSTDTQYF.

Ten or more counts support this clonotype. The chain recombines TRBV28 with TRBJ2-1, with 9 bases identical to TRBD2. The CDR3 has 15 residues. Per germline, CDR1 MDHEN and CDR2 SYDVKM. V lost 6 bases to trimming and J lost 4 bases; unmatched junction nucleotides: 7. CDR3 DNA sequence: TGTGCCAGCAGGAAAGCGGGAGGACATTACAATGAGCAGTTCTTC. Residues: CASRKAGGHYNEQFF.

The V and J genes are TRBV2 and TRBJ1-4; the D gene is possibly TRBD1 (6 bases). This CDR3 region has 15 residues. Germline CDR1 and CDR2: SNHLY and FYNNEI. Trimming took off 8 bases at V and 0 bases at J, with 13 bases between the two ends. The CDR3 protein is CASWRGVATNEKLFF. The CDR3 nucleotides read TGTGCCAGCTGGAGGGGGGTTGCAACTAATGAAAAACTGTTTTTT.

Ten or more counts support this clonotype. The rearrangement joins TRBV28 to TRBJ2-7, with D perhaps TRBD2 (5 bases). This CDR3 comprises 14 residues. Trimming shortened V by 5 bases and J by 0 bases, and 11 bases separated the two germline ends. Germline lookup yields CDR1 MDHEN and CDR2 SYDVKM. DNA for the CDR3: TGTGCCAGCAGTGTGCGGGCCCTCTCCTACGAGCAGTACTTC. Translating gives CASSVRALSYEQYF.

V is TRBV30 and J is TRBJ1-2; possibly TRBD1 for D (5 bases). Trimming pared 3 bases from V and 2 bases from J, leaving 13 bases between. The germline V gene encodes CDR1 GTSNPN and CDR2 SVGIG (reference sequence). CDR3 size: 14 residues. CDR3 sequence reads: CAWSPPGMNYGYTF. The CDR3 DNA sequence: TGTGCCTGGAGCCCACCAGGGATGAACTATGGCTACACCTTC.

The V call is TRBV25-1, the J call TRBJ2-1, with TRBD2 identical over 9 bases. Unmatched junction bases numbered 11, after V lost 5 bases and J lost 9 bases. Germline lookup yields CDR1 MGHDK and CDR2 SYGVNS. This CDR3 comprises 15 residues. CDR3 sequence (DNA): TGTGCCAGCAGTTCGGCGGGAGGGCTGGGTTCTGAGCAGTTCTTC. Translation: CASSSAGGLGSEQFF.

This clonotype was detected ten times or more. The V gene is TRBV20-1, the J gene TRBJ1-2; 11 nucleotides line up with TRBD1. Germline values: CDR1 DFQATT, CDR2 SNEGSKA (reference sequence). V was clipped by 3 bases and J by 4 bases; unmatched bases: 4. The CDR3 has 14 residues. DNA for the CDR3: TGCAGTGCTAGTGGACAGGGGGCAGGCTATGGCTACACCTTC. This gives the protein CSASGQGAGYGYTF.

This clonotype showed up just a few times. The chain joins TRBV5-1 to TRBJ2-1; D remains ambiguous. The CDR3 sequence is 15 residues long. Deletions cut 3 bases from V and 6 bases from J, with 16 bases between. Germline V gene lookup returns CDR1 SGHRS and CDR2 YFSETQ. The CDR3, as DNA: TGCGCCAGCAGCTCCCTTGGGCCAGAACCCAATGAGCAGTTCTTC. Its protein product is CASSSLGPEPNEQFF. Full variable domain (rest looked up from reference TRBV5-1 and TRBJ2-1): KAGVTQTPRYLIKTRGQQVTLSCSPISGHRSVSWYQQTPGQGLQFLFEYFSETQRNKGNFPGRFSGRQFSNSRSEMNVSTLELGDSALYLCASSSLGPEPNEQFFGPGTRLTVL.

The rearrangement links TRBV28 to TRBJ2-5; D is perhaps TRBD2 (6 bases). The CDR3 totals 11 residues. V was trimmed by 5 bases and J by 10 bases, leaving 11 bases between them. Germline assignment: CDR1 MDHEN and CDR2 SYDVKM. The CDR3 sequence is CASSAGRNQYF. As DNA, the CDR3 is TGTGCCAGCAGTGCGGGAAGGAACCAGTACTTC.

A few counts support this clonotype. The chain has TRBV29-1 and TRBJ2-7; 9 nucleotides match TRBD1. Looked up from germline, CDR1 is SQVTM and CDR2 is ANQGSEA. J lost 5 bases, V lost 2 bases, and 4 bases had no gene match. The CDR3 is made up of 13 amino acids. This CDR3 is CSVERTGVNEQYF. The CDR3 nucleotides read TGCAGCGTTGAAAGGACAGGGGTGAACGAGCAGTACTTC.

V usage is TRBV6-1 and J usage is TRBJ2-7, with D possibly being TRBD1 or TRBD2 (5 bases each). The CDR3 runs 13 residues. Trimming stripped 10 bases from V and 2 bases from J, with 15 bases between. The germline CDR1 and CDR2 sequences are MNHNS and SASEGT. CDR3: CATEPGGAYEQYF. The DNA of the CDR3 is TGTGCCACCGAGCCTGGGGGAGCCTACGAGCAGTACTTC.

The table lists this clonotype with many counts. This rearrangement joins TRBV7-6 to TRBJ2-1, with TRBD1 as a possible D gene (6 bases). V was shortened by 5 bases and J by 0 bases, with 8 bases between the two germline ends. Germline CDR1 reads SGHVS; CDR2 reads FNYEAQ. The CDR3 loop spans 14 amino acids. CDR3 nucleotides: TGTGCCAGCAGCCCGGACAGCTCCTACAATGAGCAGTTCTTC. Translated: CASSPDSSYNEQFF.

Only a few counts were recorded for this clonotype. V and J are TRBV2 and TRBJ2-3; D not resolved. Germline CDR1 is SNHLY and CDR2 is FYNNEI. Between the trimmed V and J ends, which lost 6 bases and 4 bases, there was a span of 11 bases. This CDR3 spans 13 amino acids. CDR3 coding DNA: TGTGCCAGCAGGAGAAGGGCCGCAGATACGCAGTATTTT. Protein: CASRRRAADTQYF.

This clonotype was counted many times. The chain couples TRBV13 to TRBJ1-2, with 8 positions matching TRBD1. CDR1 is PRHDT, CDR2 FYEKMQ, per germline (reference sequence). The V segment lost 5 bases and the J segment 0 bases; nucleotides outside the gene matches: 11. This CDR3 has 17 residues. CDR3 protein: CASSQGAGVTPNYGYTF. The CDR3 DNA reads as TGTGCCAGCAGCCAGGGGGCAGGGGTCACCCCTAACTATGGCTACACCTTC.

The table lists this clonotype with a few counts. J is TRBJ2-3 and V is TRBV28; 9 bases align to TRBD2. The V gene end was trimmed by 2 bases and the J gene end by 0 bases; junction bases not matched to a gene: 3. From germline, CDR1 is MDHEN and CDR2 SYDVKM. This CDR3 comprises 16 residues. CDR3 residues: CASSLRREGSTDTQYF. CDR3 DNA sequence: TGTGCCAGCAGTTTAAGGCGGGAGGGGAGCACAGATACGCAGTATTTT.

This clonotype was detected many times. This sequence joins TRBV5-6 and TRBJ2-1; 7 bases line up with TRBD2. This CDR3 is 15 amino acids long. With V trimmed by 4 bases and J by 4 bases, 8 bases remained unmatched. The germline V gene has CDR1 SGHDT and CDR2 YYEEEE. The CDR3 DNA follows: TGTGCCAGCAGCCCTGAGCGGGACCGTTACAATGAGCAGTTCTTC. Amino acid sequence: CASSPERDRYNEQFF.

This clonotype was counted ten times or more. V and J are TRBV3-1 and TRBJ2-7; D remains unclear. Trimming pared 0 bases from V and 2 bases from J, leaving 2 bases between. This CDR3 comprises 12 residues. From germline, CDR1 is LGHDT and CDR2 YNNKEL (reference sequence). The DNA for the CDR3 is TGTGCCAGCAGCCAAGACCCCTACGAGCAGTACTTC. It encodes CASSQDPYEQYF.

This clonotype was detected a few times. V usage is TRBV25-1 and J usage is TRBJ1-4; 8 bases are shared with TRBD1. The CDR3 contains 16 residues. CDR1 MGHDK and CDR2 SYGVNS come from the germline V gene. The J segment lost 10 bases and the V segment lost 3 bases, leaving 13 bases of the junction unmatched. Here the CDR3 reads CASSDLPGRGPGKLFF. DNA for the CDR3: TGTGCCAGCAGTGACCTTCCGGGCAGGGGGCCGGGAAAACTGTTTTTT.

At least ten counts were recorded for this clonotype. The V call is TRBV6-1, the J call TRBJ1-1, with a tentative D call TRBD1 (5 bases). This CDR3 region has 15 residues. With 1 base removed from V and 1 base from J, the gap between germline ends came to 10 bases. Looked up from germline, CDR1 is MNHNS and CDR2 is SASEGT. In DNA, the CDR3 is TGTGCCAGCAGTGAAGGGGGCTGGCCGAACACTGAAGCTTTCTTT. Translated: CASSEGGWPNTEAFF.

The chain couples TRBV7-2 to TRBJ2-2; TRBD1 aligns across 7 bases. Germline CDR1 reads SGHTA; CDR2 reads FQGNSA. The CDR3 runs to 14 residues. Unmatched junction bases numbered 1, after V lost 3 bases and J lost 3 bases. For the CDR3, the DNA is TGTGCCAGCAGCTTGGGGACAGACACCGGGGAGCTGTTTTTT. Amino acid sequence: CASSLGTDTGELFF.

This clonotype was picked up many times. The chain joins TRBV7-8 to TRBJ2-7; 8 nucleotides line up with TRBD2. This CDR3 region has 16 residues. The trim removed 5 bases at V and 1 base at J, leaving 10 bases unmatched. CDR1 and CDR2 from the germline V gene are SGHVS and FQNEAQ. The CDR3 reads CASSTPREGQSYEQYF. CDR3 bases: TGTGCCAGCAGCACGCCTCGGGAGGGCCAATCCTACGAGCAGTACTTC. Looking up the rest from reference TRBV7-8 and TRBJ2-7 gives the full variable domain: GAGVSQSPRYKVAKRGQDVALRCDPISGHVSLFWYQQALGQGPEFLTYFQNEAQLDKSGLPSDRFFAERPEGSVSTLKIQRTQQEDSAVYLCASSTPREGQSYEQYFGPGTRLTVT.

The V and J genes are TRBV3-1 and TRBJ1-2; D gene ambiguous. CDR1 and CDR2 (germline): LGHDT, YNNKEL (reference sequence). CDR3 length: 15 amino acids. V dropped 0 bases and J dropped 0 bases, with 8 bases sitting between them. The CDR3 DNA reads TGTGCCAGCAGCCAAGATGGGGAAGCTAACTATGGCTACACCTTC. Its protein product is CASSQDGEANYGYTF.

In this sample, this clonotype turned up many times. The CDR3 spells CASSQVIWDEQYF. In DNA form, the CDR3 reads TGCGCCAGCAGCCAAGTTATATGGGACGAGCAGTACTTC. The rearrangement uses TRBV4-1 and TRBJ2-7; D unresolved. Germline lookup yields CDR1 MGHRA and CDR2 YSYEKL. The V end was cut by 1 base, the J end by 5 bases, with 9 bases between. CDR3 length: 13 amino acids.

V and J are TRBV5-1 and TRBJ1-1; D is undetermined. V lost 2 bases, J lost 4 bases, and 9 bases lay in between. The CDR3 is 13 residues long. Germline V gene data show CDR1 as SGHRS and CDR2 as YFSETQ. The CDR3 bases are TGCGCCAGCAGCTTTGAGGGAGGCACTGAAGCTTTCTTT. Its translation: CASSFEGGTEAFF.

In its sample, this clonotype was seen many times. The CDR3 spells CASTTGTGGYEAFF. CDR3 nucleotides: TGTGCCAGCACCACCGGGACAGGGGGTTATGAAGCTTTCTTT. The rearrangement joins TRBV28 to TRBJ1-1; 11 nucleotides align to TRBD1. Germline V lookup: CDR1 MDHEN, CDR2 SYDVKM. This CDR3 region has 14 residues. With V trimmed by 7 bases and J by 7 bases, 8 bases remained unmatched. The complete variable domain, with remaining parts taken from reference TRBV28 and TRBJ1-1, reads DVKVTQSSRYLVKRTGEKVFLECVQDMDHENMFWYRQDPGLGLRLIYFSYDVKMKEKGDIPEGYSVSREKKERFSLILESASTNQTSMYLCASTTGTGGYEAFFGQGTRLTVV.

This clonotype appeared many times. The chain has TRBV5-5 and TRBJ2-1; 10 bases are shared with TRBD2. This CDR3 is built from 18 residues. Germline trimming cut 4 bases from V and 7 bases from J; bases unmatched to any gene: 17. From germline, CDR1 is SGHKS and CDR2 YYEKEE (reference sequence). In DNA form, the CDR3 reads TGTGCCAGCAGCAGCGGCTTTCGGAGCGGGAGGGCCGGGAATGAGCAGTTCTTC. It yields the protein CASSSGFRSGRAGNEQFF.

This clonotype was found many times. The V and J genes are TRBV7-6 and TRBJ1-4; 8 bases agree with TRBD1. Trimming at V came to 5 bases and at J to 8 bases, leaving 10 bases not matched to a gene. The length of the CDR3 is 15 residues. The germline V gene has CDR1 SGHVS and CDR2 FNYEAQ. CDR3 amino acids: CASSPGGARGEKLFF. The CDR3 coding sequence is TGTGCCAGCAGCCCAGGGGGCGCGAGGGGCGAAAAACTGTTTTTT.